This T cell receptor beta chain stems from a study of control samples from healthy donors and cancer patients. This CDR3 spans 15 amino acids. V lost 1 base to trimming and J lost 1 base, with 9 bases between them. Germline CDR1 reads LNHDA; CDR2 reads SQIVND (reference sequence). This clone was recorded once. The assay was immunoSEQ multiplex PCR, and TCRdb's table has in-frame clones only and misses some. The sample yields 150,000 or so clones, under 95% seen once. This receptor was identified in a young man in good health. The chain couples TRBV19 to TRBJ2-3; maybe TRBD2 (6 bases). The material sequenced was blood. Here the CDR3 reads CASSIVGGGTDTQYF. In DNA form, the CDR3 reads TGTGCCAGTAGTATAGTGGGGGGAGGCACAGATACGCAGTATTTT.